These 22 T cell receptor beta chains share one sample of origin, sequenced in a study of T cells in Graves' hyperthyroidism and ophthalmopathy. Amplification yielded TCR beta CDR3 regions, with RNA transcripts as the source. An initial round of RT-PCR targeting the TCR CDR3 relied on the HTBI primer set. MiXCR, run by TCRdb on the multiplex PCR reads, gives a single entry per CDR3 protein. This sample has 300,000 to 500,000 distinct CDR3 sequences, with just under 15% found just once. Sequenced material: blood. The receptors stem from a woman in her thirties with Graves' hyperthyroidism.

This clonotype turned up a few times. The V gene is TRBV15, the J gene TRBJ2-1; tentative D call: TRBD2 (6 bases). V was cut by 1 base and J by 0 bases, with 13 bases left in between. Germline V gene sequence: CDR1 LNHNV, CDR2 YYDKDF (reference sequence). This CDR3 comprises 17 residues. CDR3 sequence reads: CATSRVGPGSSYNEQFF. The CDR3 coding sequence is TGTGCCACCAGCAGAGTGGGGCCCGGGAGCTCCTACAATGAGCAGTTCTTC.

This clonotype was counted at least ten times. The chain employs TRBV18 and TRBJ2-1, with TRBD2 as a possible D gene (7 bases). The CDR3 totals 19 residues. V lost 1 base and J 4 bases, leaving 23 bases between the germline ends. Germline V gene sequence: CDR1 KGHSH, CDR2 LQKENI. CDR3 protein: CASSPQPPWGLAEYNEQFF. CDR3 bases: TGTGCCAGCTCACCACAGCCCCCTTGGGGGCTAGCGGAATACAATGAGCAGTTCTTC.

The chain carries TRBV13 and TRBJ2-7; 8 bases are a match to TRBD1. V shed 4 bases and J 9 bases; nucleotides not matched to a gene: 11. Germline V gene sequence: CDR1 PRHDT, CDR2 FYEKMQ (reference sequence). There are 14 residues in the CDR3. The CDR3 region is CASSSGQGKGGQYF. The CDR3 DNA reads TGTGCCAGCAGCTCTGGACAGGGTAAAGGTGGGCAGTACTTC.

Ten or more counts support this clonotype. The chain combines TRBV2 with TRBJ2-1, with TRBD2 matching over 14 bases. V lost 6 bases, J lost 10 bases, and 5 bases stayed unmatched. CDR3 length: 14 amino acids. The germline V gene has CDR1 SNHLY and CDR2 FYNNEI. The CDR3 DNA follows: TGTGCCAGCAGCGGGACTAGCGGGAGTTCGGAGCAGTTCTTC. Translated, it gives CASSGTSGSSEQFF.

The J gene is TRBJ1-6, the V gene TRBV4-1; a possible D gene is TRBD1 (5 bases). CDR3 length equals 16 residues. Per germline, CDR1 MGHRA and CDR2 YSYEKL. Trimming cost V 6 bases and J 5 bases, with 17 bases left between them. CDR3 residues: CASSRAGGSDNSPLHF. The CDR3 DNA sequence: TGCGCCAGCAGTCGGGCGGGGGGGTCGGATAATTCACCCCTCCACTTT.

This chain joins TRBV19 and TRBJ2-1; 8 positions agree with TRBD1. CDR1 LNHDA and CDR2 SQIVND come from the germline V gene (reference sequence). The CDR3 loop spans 15 amino acids. After removal of 6 bases from V and 0 bases from J, the junction contained 4 bases not matched to a gene. The CDR3 region has the DNA TGTGCCAGTAGGGGCGACAGGGGCTCCTACAATGAGCAGTTCTTC. Translated, it gives CASRGDRGSYNEQFF.

The V call is TRBV29-1, the J call TRBJ1-1; D is possibly TRBD1 (6 bases). The germline V and J ends were trimmed by 3 bases and 4 bases, with 15 bases remaining between them. The germline CDR1 and CDR2 sequences are SQVTM and ANQGSEA. This CDR3 spans 14 amino acids. CDR3 amino acids: CSVDGGGVGTEAFF. The CDR3 bases are TGCAGCGTTGATGGGGGGGGCGTTGGCACTGAAGCTTTCTTT.

Note on this clonotype: A much larger clonotype is one base distant, so this may be a read error. This rearrangement joins TRBV28 to TRBJ2-4; 8 bases are a match to TRBD2. Germline CDR1 is MDHEN and CDR2 is SYDVKM. After removal of 4 bases from V and 8 bases from J, the junction contained 7 bases not matched to a gene. This CDR3 has 14 amino acids. CDR3 nucleotides: TGTGCCAGCAGTTCTCCGGGACTAGTGGACATTCAGTACTTC. It is translated as CASSSPGLVDIQYF.

This clonotype was counted only a few times. A much larger clone lies one base from this, so it may be a read error. The chain is built from TRBV6-1 and TRBJ1-1; tentatively, D is TRBD1 (5 bases). V was cut by 7 bases and J by 0 bases, with 9 bases left in between. Germline assignment: CDR1 MNHNS and CDR2 SASEGT. This CDR3 has 13 amino acids. This CDR3 is CASTRQMNTEAFF. The CDR3 DNA reads TGTGCCAGCACGAGACAGATGAACACTGAAGCTTTCTTT.

This clonotype was found a few times. This chain joins TRBV6-1 and TRBJ2-1, with D uncertain. CDR3 length equals 13 residues. CDR1 is MNHNS, CDR2 SASEGT, per germline. V was shortened by 1 base and J by 7 bases, with 8 bases between the two germline ends. In DNA form, the CDR3 reads TGTGCCAGCAGTGAAGGCCCCTTTAATGAGCAGTTCTTC. Its translation is CASSEGPFNEQFF.

The chain joins TRBV3-1 to TRBJ1-5, with no clear D. Trimming removed 0 bases at V and 7 bases at J, with 13 bases between. This CDR3 has 15 residues. CDR1 LGHDT and CDR2 YNNKEL come from the germline V gene (reference sequence). In DNA, the CDR3 is TGTGCCAGCAGCCAAGATTGGGGAAATGGGCAGCCCCAGCATTTT. Translated, it gives CASSQDWGNGQPQHF.

This clonotype appeared many times. The chain combines TRBV6-5 with TRBJ2-1; D uncertain. V dropped 1 base and J dropped 6 bases, with 7 bases sitting between them. Germline-derived CDR1 and CDR2 are MNHEY and SVGAGI. The CDR3 totals 13 residues. CDR3 loop: CASSYLARNEQFF. In DNA form, the CDR3 reads TGTGCCAGCAGTTACTTAGCACGCAATGAGCAGTTCTTC.

In this sample, this clonotype turned up a few times. V usage is TRBV5-5 and J usage is TRBJ1-5; TRBD1 matches 7 bases. Unmatched junction bases numbered 5, after V lost 5 bases and J lost 0 bases. CDR3 length equals 15 residues. From germline, CDR1 is SGHKS and CDR2 YYEKEE (reference sequence). CDR3 sequence reads: CASRTGPVSNQPQHF. The DNA of the CDR3 is TGTGCCAGCAGGACAGGGCCTGTTAGCAATCAGCCCCAGCATTTT.

This clonotype showed up just a few times. The chain couples TRBV4-2 to TRBJ1-5; D is ambiguous. Germline loops: CDR1 LGHNA, CDR2 YNFKEQ. The CDR3 has 15 residues. V was cut by 5 bases and J by 7 bases, with 18 bases left in between. In DNA, the CDR3 is TGTGCCAGCAGCGATTTCCGGGCTAAAAACCAGCCCCAGCATTTT. As protein: CASSDFRAKNQPQHF.

This clonotype was counted many times. The gene calls are TRBV28 and TRBJ2-3, with 12 nucleotides matching TRBD2. The junction had 11 bases not matched to a gene; V was cut back by 5 bases and J by 2 bases. From germline, CDR1 is MDHEN and CDR2 SYDVKM. The CDR3 extends over 18 amino acids. The chain's CDR3 is CASSPTRLAGANTDTQYF. CDR3 nucleotide sequence: TGTGCCAGCAGTCCAACCCGACTAGCGGGAGCCAACACAGATACGCAGTATTTT.

The chain links TRBV4-1 to TRBJ1-4; possibly TRBD1 for D (5 bases). Trimming removed 0 bases at V and 11 bases at J, with 19 bases between. The CDR3 has 16 residues. CDR1 MGHRA and CDR2 YSYEKL come from the germline V gene. The CDR3 spells CASSQERTYLGEKLFF. CDR3 DNA sequence: TGCGCCAGCAGCCAAGAACGGACCTACCTAGGGGAGAAACTGTTTTTT.

The chain couples TRBV5-4 to TRBJ2-1; TRBD1 agrees at 8 bases. CDR3 length: 17 amino acids. In germline, CDR1 is SGHNT, CDR2 YYREEE (reference sequence). The J segment lost 4 bases and the V segment lost 2 bases, leaving 11 bases of the junction unmatched. The CDR3: CASSLPAGTGLYNEQFF. The DNA for the CDR3 is TGTGCCAGCAGCTTACCCGCCGGGACAGGCCTATACAATGAGCAGTTCTTC.

This clonotype was detected only a few times. J is TRBJ1-2 and V is TRBV18, with D possibly TRBD1 on 5 matching bases. The CDR3 spans 12 residues. With 4 bases removed from V and 5 bases from J, the gap between germline ends came to 8 bases. Germline CDR1 KGHSH, CDR2 LQKENI. CDR3 loop: CASSREGYGYTF. CDR3 nucleotides: TGTGCCAGCTCACGTGAGGGGTATGGCTACACCTTC.

This clonotype was counted at least ten times. V usage is TRBV3-1 and J usage is TRBJ1-2; no reliable D call. V gave up 5 bases and J gave up 4 bases, with 8 bases separating them. The CDR3 consists of 12 residues. Germline-derived CDR1 and CDR2 are LGHDT and YNNKEL (reference sequence). In DNA form, the CDR3 reads TGTGCCAGCAGCGAGACACTCTATGGCTACACCTTC. Translating gives CASSETLYGYTF.

This clonotype was recorded only once. The chain combines TRBV18 with TRBJ1-5; TRBD1 matches at 11 bases. The V gene's germline CDR1 is KGHSH and CDR2 LQKENI. CDR3 length equals 15 residues. V lost 6 bases to trimming and J lost 6 bases; unmatched junction nucleotides: 7. The chain's CDR3 is CASSPGQGESQPQHF. CDR3 coding DNA: TGTGCCAGCTCCCCGGGACAGGGGGAGAGTCAGCCCCAGCATTTT.

This clonotype appeared a few times. The genes are TRBV3-1 and TRBJ2-7, with 7 nucleotides matching TRBD2. Trimming took 0 bases from V and 2 from J; bases not matched to a gene: 4. From germline, CDR1 is LGHDT and CDR2 YNNKEL (reference sequence). The CDR3 has 15 amino acids. CDR3 residues: CASSQEPAGPYEQYF. The DNA of the CDR3 is TGTGCCAGCAGCCAAGAACCAGCGGGGCCCTACGAGCAGTACTTC.

This clonotype was seen at least ten times. V usage is TRBV18 and J usage is TRBJ2-3, with D perhaps assigned TRBD1 or TRBD2 (5 bases each). Germline V CDR1 and CDR2: KGHSH, LQKENI. The CDR3 has 16 residues. The V and J ends lost 3 bases and 1 base respectively, with 14 bases between them. In DNA form, the CDR3 reads TGTGCCAGCTCACCGTGGTCCCTGGGGGGCACAGATACGCAGTATTTT. Translating gives CASSPWSLGGTDTQYF.